Below, 5 T cell receptor beta chains from the same sample are listed, as sequenced in a study of blood T cell repertoires in COVID-19. Profiled with immunoSEQ multiplex PCR; TCRdb holds only in-frame clones, not every one. The data contain approximately 100,000 clones, roughly four fifths of them singletons. Sequenced material: peripheral blood. The origin of the receptors is a man between 60 and 75 years old with acute or convalescent COVID-19.

This clone was seen just once. V usage is TRBV18 and J usage is TRBJ2-1; 9 bases agree with TRBD1. Germline CDR1 is KGHSH and CDR2 is LQKENI. The V segment lost 1 base and the J segment 7 bases; nucleotides outside the gene matches: 2. The CDR3 extends over 14 amino acids. The CDR3 reads CASSPLGTGNEQFF. CDR3 DNA: TGTGCCAGCTCACCACTAGGGACAGGGAATGAGCAGTTCTTC.

The chain has TRBV27 and TRBJ2-1; 9 nucleotides line up with TRBD2. CDR1 is MNHEY, CDR2 SMNVEV, per germline (reference sequence). V dropped 1 base and J dropped 4; count of bases not matched to a gene: 5. CDR3 size: 16 residues. The CDR3 is CASSLFGGGAYNEQFF. The CDR3 DNA reads TGTGCCAGCAGTTTATTTGGCGGGGGGGCTTACAATGAGCAGTTCTTC.

The rearrangement joins TRBV7-2 to TRBJ1-4; D gene ambiguous. This CDR3 has 14 residues. The germline CDR1 and CDR2 sequences are SGHTA and FQGNSA. V was trimmed by 0 bases and J by 4 bases, leaving 6 bases between them. The CDR3 DNA sequence: TGTGCCAGCAGCTTAGCGTCGGGTAATGAAAAACTGTTTTTT. Its protein product is CASSLASGNEKLFF.

The rearrangement links TRBV5-6 to TRBJ1-5; the match to TRBD1 covers 10 bases. CDR1 is SGHDT, CDR2 YYEEEE, per germline. CDR3 length: 14 residues. J lost 6 bases, V lost 4 bases, and 4 bases had no gene match. This CDR3 reads CASSTRTGGQPQHF. CDR3 bases: TGTGCCAGCAGCACTCGGACAGGGGGTCAGCCCCAGCATTTT.

V and J are TRBV5-1 and TRBJ2-5; TRBD1 aligns across 12 bases. The CDR3 sequence is 16 residues long. The V gene end was trimmed by 3 bases and the J gene end by 5 bases; junction bases not matched to a gene: 8. CDR1 is SGHRS, CDR2 YFSETQ, per germline. The CDR3 coding sequence is TGCGCCAGCAGCTCGAGGGGACAGGGGGCGATGGAGACCCAGTACTTC. Its translation: CASSSRGQGAMETQYF.